The 19 T cell receptor beta chains given below trace back to one sample, sequenced in a study of Ad26.COV2.S vaccination and SARS-CoV-2 variants. Generated by immunoSEQ multiplex PCR, the TCRdb table keeps only in-frame clones and is missing some. Of hundreds of thousands of clones listed, roughly 90% are singletons. As to treatment: roughly 19 received Ad26.COV2.S at low or high dose, single or two shots; roughly five received placebo; per-sample allocation not given. Vaccine and placebo recipients were sampled on day 63 after the first injection. The material was peripheral blood, obtained in a trial of Ad26.COV2.S vaccine versus placebo. The receptor set was obtained from a person between 18 and 59 years old who received the Ad26.COV2.S COVID-19 vaccine or a placebo.

V is TRBV12-3 or TRBV12-4 and J is TRBJ2-7; D unclear. The CDR3 covers 13 residues. Trimming cost V 3 bases and J 5 bases, with 11 bases left between them. The CDR3 nucleotides read TGTGCCAGCAGTTTCGGGCCGGCAGACGAGCAGTACTTC. Its protein is CASSFGPADEQYF.

The V gene is TRBV14, the J gene TRBJ2-7; D is possibly TRBD2 (5 bases). CDR3 size: 16 residues. Per the germline V gene, CDR1 is SGHDN and CDR2 is FVKESK. Trimming stripped 1 base from V and 2 bases from J, with 15 bases between. The CDR3 region is CASSQVWGALTYEQYF. Written as DNA, the CDR3 is TGTGCCAGCAGCCAAGTTTGGGGAGCCTTAACCTACGAGCAGTACTTC.

The chain links TRBV11-2 to TRBJ2-2; the D is unclear. The CDR3 is made up of 13 amino acids. V gave up 2 bases and J gave up 6 bases, with 7 bases separating them. The V gene's germline CDR1 is SGHAT and CDR2 FQNNGV. The CDR3 reads CASSLMESGELFF. In DNA, the CDR3 is TGTGCCAGCAGCTTAATGGAGTCCGGGGAGCTGTTTTTT.

The chain is built from TRBV5-1 and TRBJ1-5, with unresolved D. The CDR3 has 14 amino acids. Germline values: CDR1 SGHRS, CDR2 YFSETQ. The ends were cut back, 2 bases at V and 3 bases at J, with 9 bases in the middle. CDR3: CASSFSGINQPQHF. As DNA, the CDR3 is TGCGCCAGCAGCTTCAGTGGGATCAATCAGCCCCAGCATTTT.

The V gene is TRBV6-6, the J gene TRBJ1-6; the D is unclear. Germline lookup yields CDR1 MNHNY and CDR2 SVGAGI (reference sequence). Trimming removed 6 bases from V and 8 bases from J, with 11 bases in between. This CDR3 is 13 amino acids long. The CDR3 sequence is CASRRGTDSPLHF. CDR3 nucleotides: TGTGCCAGCAGGCGCGGCACAGATTCACCCCTCCACTTT.

This chain links TRBV30 with TRBJ2-7; D unclear. The V gene's germline CDR1 is GTSNPN and CDR2 SVGIG (reference sequence). The CDR3 has 10 amino acids. The ends were cut back, 6 bases at V and 4 bases at J, with 7 bases in the middle. CDR3 DNA: TGTGCCTGTAAGGGATACGAGCAGTACTTC. This gives the protein CACKGYEQYF. Combining the CDR3 with reference TRBV30 and TRBJ2-7 gives the whole variable domain SQTIHQWPATLVQPVGSPLSLECTVEGTSNPNLYWYRQAAGRGLQLLFYSVGIGQISSEVPQNLSASRPQDRQFILSSKKLLLSDSGFYLCACKGYEQYFGPGTRLTVT.

This clone was recorded once. Here the CDR3 reads CASSNSGVQETQYF. The CDR3 DNA reads as TGTGCCAGCAGTAATTCGGGTGTCCAAGAGACCCAGTACTTC. This chain connects TRBV7-2 to TRBJ2-5; D unclear. The V gene's germline CDR1 is SGHTA and CDR2 FQGNSA. The CDR3 contains 14 residues. V dropped 6 bases and J dropped 1 base, with 12 bases sitting between them. The full variable domain, its missing parts supplied by reference TRBV7-2 and TRBJ2-5, is GAGVSQSPSNKVTEKGKDVELRCDPISGHTALYWYRQSLGQGLEFLIYFQGNSAPDKSGLPSDRFSAERTGGSVSTLTIQRTQQEDSAVYLCASSNSGVQETQYFGPGTRLLVL.

CDR3 sequence (DNA): TGCGCCAGCAGGCCAGGGCGGGTCGGGGGTGAGCAGTTCTTC. Translation: CASRPGRVGGEQFF. This chain uses TRBV10-2 with TRBJ2-1; TRBD2 is a possible D gene (6 bases). Germline values: CDR1 WSHSY, CDR2 SAAADI. Between the trimmed V and J ends, which lost 6 bases and 9 bases, there was a span of 18 bases. This CDR3 comprises 14 residues.

The chain uses TRBV24-1 and TRBJ2-5, with D possibly TRBD1 on 6 matching bases. V was cut by 1 base and J by 3 bases, with 11 bases left in between. Germline loops: CDR1 KGHDR, CDR2 SFDVKD. The CDR3 sequence is 15 residues long. Here the CDR3 DNA reads TGTGCCACCAGTGATTTATCGCCAGGGGAAGAGACCCAGTACTTC. It yields the protein CATSDLSPGEETQYF.

The J gene is TRBJ2-7, the V gene TRBV7-9; unclear D gene. The V gene lost 0 bases and the J gene lost 6 bases, with 9 bases spanning the gap. Germline V CDR1 and CDR2: SEHNR, FQNEAQ (reference sequence). CDR3 size: 13 residues. The CDR3 protein is CASSLAGSLEQYF. The CDR3 DNA reads TGTGCCAGCAGCTTAGCCGGGTCGCTCGAGCAGTACTTC. The full variable domain, completed using reference TRBV7-9 and TRBJ2-7, is DTGVSQNPRHKITKRGQNVTFRCDPISEHNRLYWYRQTLGQGPEFLTYFQNEAQLEKSRLLSDRFSAERPKGSFSTLEIQRTEQGDSAMYLCASSLAGSLEQYFGPGTRLTVT.

The chain carries TRBV5-8 and TRBJ2-5; D is perhaps TRBD1 (6 bases). V was clipped by 4 bases and J by 5 bases, with 12 bases between them. Germline CDR1 and CDR2: SGHTS and YDEGEE. The CDR3 runs 13 residues. CDR3 residues: CASSLTGLETQYF. In DNA, the CDR3 is TGTGCCAGCAGCCTTACAGGGTTGGAGACCCAGTACTTC.

On this clone: This CDR3 is also generated by other DNA sequences in the sample. The CDR3 reads CATSRDLSGQETQYF. CDR3 DNA sequence: TGTGCCACCAGCAGAGATTTAAGCGGCCAAGAGACCCAGTACTTC. The rearrangement joins TRBV15 to TRBJ2-5, with D possibly being TRBD2 (5 bases). Germline CDR1 and CDR2: LNHNV and YYDKDF (reference sequence). The CDR3 is 15 amino acids. Trimming pared 0 bases from V and 1 base from J, leaving 9 bases between. The variable domain in full, with the rest retrieved from reference TRBV15 and TRBJ2-5, is DAMVIQNPRYQVTQFGKPVTLSCSQTLNHNVMYWYQQKSSQAPKLLFHYYDKDFNNEADTPDNFQSRRPNTSFCFLDIRSPGLGDTAMYLCATSRDLSGQETQYFGPGTRLLVL.

The V call is TRBV2, the J call TRBJ2-7; 10 positions match TRBD2. V lost 7 bases, J lost 4 bases, and 7 bases stayed unmatched. This CDR3 is built from 14 residues. CDR1 is SNHLY and CDR2 is FYNNEI in the germline V gene. In DNA, the CDR3 is TGTGCCAGCACCCCACTAGCGGGACGTTACGAGCAGTACTTC. Residues: CASTPLAGRYEQYF.

This chain joins TRBV7-9 and TRBJ2-3, with 13 positions matching TRBD2. CDR1 is SEHNR and CDR2 is FQNEAQ in the germline V gene (reference sequence). With 2 bases clipped from V and 9 bases from J, the junction kept 8 bases outside the gene matches. This CDR3 region has 16 residues. This CDR3 is CASSLSTSGGAVTQYF. The CDR3 DNA is TGTGCCAGCAGCTTATCCACTAGCGGGGGGGCTGTCACGCAGTATTTT.

This clone was recorded once. The chain has TRBV7-9 and TRBJ2-7, with 8 bases aligning to TRBD1. This CDR3 has 15 amino acids. Germline-derived CDR1 and CDR2 are SEHNR and FQNEAQ (reference sequence). With V trimmed by 6 bases and J by 0 bases, 7 bases remained unmatched. The CDR3 region has the DNA TGTGCCAGCAGTATCCAGGGGGCGTCCTCCTACGAGCAGTACTTC. It yields the protein CASSIQGASSYEQYF.

The chain is built from TRBV5-1 and TRBJ1-3; D remains unclear. Germline CDR1 SGHRS, CDR2 YFSETQ. The V end lost 1 base, the J end lost 0 bases, and 11 bases lay between the germline ends. There are 16 residues in the CDR3. CDR3 amino acids: CASSLTQQLSGNTIYF. As DNA, the CDR3 is TGCGCCAGCAGCTTGACACAACAGCTCTCTGGAAACACCATATATTTT.

This clone was picked up one time. The rearrangement joins TRBV6-1 to TRBJ2-7; TRBD1 aligns across 9 bases. The CDR3 has 13 amino acids. With 2 bases clipped from V and 13 bases from J, the junction kept 9 bases outside the gene matches. The germline CDR1 and CDR2 sequences are MNHNS and SASEGT. This CDR3 is CASSEYGTGREYF. Here the CDR3 DNA reads TGTGCCAGCAGTGAATATGGGACAGGGCGAGAATACTTC.

The chain recombines TRBV27 with TRBJ2-5; TRBD1 might be the D (6 bases). V shed 2 bases and J shed 5 bases, with 18 bases lying between them. The CDR3 runs 16 residues. The germline CDR1 and CDR2 sequences are MNHEY and SMNVEV (reference sequence). CDR3 sequence reads: CASSLIIAGALETQYF. The CDR3 DNA sequence: TGTGCCAGCAGTTTAATAATTGCAGGGGCGCTGGAGACCCAGTACTTC.

The V gene is TRBV7-2, the J gene TRBJ2-3, with 8 nucleotides matching TRBD2. Losses at the gene ends were 4 bases for V and 3 bases for J; bases not matched to a gene: 12. Germline V gives CDR1 SGHTA, CDR2 FQGNSA. The CDR3 contains 17 residues. CDR3 sequence reads: CASSSWPRGRNTDTQYF. The DNA of the CDR3 is TGTGCCAGCAGCTCCTGGCCCCGCGGGAGGAATACAGATACGCAGTATTTT.